The 10 T cell receptor beta chains below all came from one sample that was sequenced in a study of B cell selection in AIRE deficiency. The regulatory T cell sort gate was CD4+CD25hiCD127low/negative. Libraries were prepared by immunoSEQ multiplex PCR; TCRdb keeps only in-frame clonotypes and omits some of them. Here the sample spans 20,000 to 25,000 clones, around 90% being singletons. Sequences were obtained from CD4+CD25+ Tregs sorted from PBMCs. The receptor source for this set is a human donor in good health.

This chain links TRBV12-1 with TRBJ1-1. TRBV12-1 constitutes a pseudogene. The CDR3 is made up of 13 amino acids. CDR3 region: CASSFFQHTEAFF. As DNA, the CDR3 is TGTGCCAGCAGCTTTTTTCAGCACACTGAAGCTTTCTTT.

With respect to this clone: Since the CDR3 does not end with the conserved phenylalanine or tryptophan, this likely comes from a read error. Because the CDR3's place on the DNA is in doubt, the DNA is left out and the CDR3 is given as listed by TCRdb. The rearrangement joins TRBV2 to TRBJ1-1. A total of 10 residues make up the CDR3, ends included. Germline V lookup: CDR1 SNHLY, CDR2 FYNNEI. CDR3 amino acids: CASSEVSPKI.

CDR3 nucleotides: TGTGCCAGCGCCCCAGACAGGGAGCTGTTTTTT. It translates to CASAPDRELFF. The V call is TRBV5-8, the J call TRBJ2-2; D not certain. V lost 7 bases and J lost 9, with 10 bases in between. CDR1 is SGHTS and CDR2 is YDEGEE in the germline V gene. This CDR3 is 11 amino acids long.

This clone appeared once. The CDR3 DNA sequence: TGCGCCAGCAGCCCGCAGGGGGCCAGCAATCAGCCCCAGCATTTT. As protein: CASSPQGASNQPQHF. This chain joins TRBV5-1 and TRBJ1-5; 8 bases line up with TRBD1. Germline CDR1 SGHRS, CDR2 YFSETQ. The CDR3 has 15 residues. Unmatched junction bases numbered 4, after V lost 4 bases and J lost 1 base.

The chain couples TRBV7-6 to TRBJ1-1, with D possibly being TRBD1 (5 bases). Trimming pared 8 bases from V and 1 base from J, leaving 11 bases between. Germline lookup yields CDR1 SGHVS and CDR2 FNYEAQ. There are 13 residues in the CDR3. This chain's CDR3 is CASHQGANTEAFF. As DNA, the CDR3 is TGTGCCAGCCACCAAGGGGCGAACACTGAAGCTTTCTTT.

The rearrangement links TRBV12-5 to TRBJ1-2; TRBD1 aligns across 7 bases. The germline gives CDR1 LGHNT, CDR2 FRNRAP. This CDR3 has 13 residues. The trim removed 0 bases at V and 7 bases at J, leaving 2 bases unmatched. The CDR3 spells CASGLVGQIGYTF. The DNA of the CDR3 is TGTGCTAGTGGTTTGGTGGGACAGATTGGCTACACCTTC.

CDR3 region: CASGGGTADYEQYF. In nucleotides, the CDR3 is TGTGCTAGTGGTGGCGGGACAGCCGACTACGAGCAGTACTTC. The chain combines TRBV12-5 with TRBJ2-7; D is possibly TRBD1 (7 bases). Per germline, CDR1 LGHNT and CDR2 FRNRAP. This CDR3 has 14 amino acids. Trimming cost V 5 bases and J 3 bases, with 14 bases left between them.

The chain combines TRBV18 with TRBJ2-3, with 8 bases lining up with TRBD2. The CDR3 extends over 16 amino acids. The V and J ends lost 0 bases and 7 bases, in that order; junction bases with no gene match: 9. Germline CDR1 KGHSH, CDR2 LQKENI. CDR3 DNA: TGTGCCAGCTCACCACCTGGGCTAGCGGGCATAAATACGCAGTATTTT. As protein: CASSPPGLAGINTQYF.

The rearrangement uses TRBV5-1 and TRBJ1-2; D is possibly TRBD1 (5 bases). V dropped 4 bases and J dropped 3 bases, with 10 bases sitting between them. The germline V gene encodes CDR1 SGHRS and CDR2 YFSETQ. This CDR3 is built from 13 residues. CDR3 sequence reads: CASSQGRDYGYTF. DNA of the CDR3: TGCGCCAGCAGCCAGGGACGGGACTATGGCTACACCTTC. Full variable domain (outside the CDR3, taken from reference TRBV5-1 and TRBJ1-2): KAGVTQTPRYLIKTRGQQVTLSCSPISGHRSVSWYQQTPGQGLQFLFEYFSETQRNKGNFPGRFSGRQFSNSRSEMNVSTLELGDSALYLCASSQGRDYGYTFGSGTRLTVV.

The gene calls are TRBV5-1 and TRBJ1-2, with 10 bases matching TRBD1. Germline V lookup: CDR1 SGHRS, CDR2 YFSETQ. The V and J ends lost 4 bases and 3 bases, in that order; junction bases with no gene match: 6. The CDR3 spans 15 residues. Here the CDR3 reads CASSLAGTGDYGYTF. CDR3 nucleotides: TGCGCCAGCAGCCTGGCCGGGACAGGGGACTATGGCTACACCTTC.